What follows describes a single TCR beta chain. Its antigen is as yet unknown. The primer mix had 60 Vbeta and 13 Jbeta primers. Some clones are missing from TCRdb's copy, which holds only in-frame ones; the method was immunoSEQ multiplex PCR. The profile shows fewer than 100,000 clones, 7.5% to 8.5% of them singletons. The data stem from a study of cytomegalovirus exposure and HLA in healthy donors. The study's findings and limits: The CMV antigen specificity of a few CMV-associated chains was confirmed through in vitro analysis. Sequencing depth across donors, presence/absence analyses assumed, was roughly uniform. TCR beta V segments were, for the most part, productive about 87% or about 30% of the time in an earlier analysis.

The V gene's germline CDR1 is SGHRS and CDR2 YFSETQ. This CDR3 is 15 amino acids long. The junction had 6 bases not matched to a gene; V was cut back by 0 bases and J by 7 bases. The sequenced sample was PBMCs. The source of this sequence is a man in his fifties in good health and CMV-seronegative. The rearrangement joins TRBV5-1 to TRBJ2-1, with 8 bases identical to TRBD1. In nucleotides, the CDR3 is TGCGCCAGCAGCTTGGAAGGACAGGGAATTAATGAGCAGTTCTTC. This encodes CASSLEGQGINEQFF.